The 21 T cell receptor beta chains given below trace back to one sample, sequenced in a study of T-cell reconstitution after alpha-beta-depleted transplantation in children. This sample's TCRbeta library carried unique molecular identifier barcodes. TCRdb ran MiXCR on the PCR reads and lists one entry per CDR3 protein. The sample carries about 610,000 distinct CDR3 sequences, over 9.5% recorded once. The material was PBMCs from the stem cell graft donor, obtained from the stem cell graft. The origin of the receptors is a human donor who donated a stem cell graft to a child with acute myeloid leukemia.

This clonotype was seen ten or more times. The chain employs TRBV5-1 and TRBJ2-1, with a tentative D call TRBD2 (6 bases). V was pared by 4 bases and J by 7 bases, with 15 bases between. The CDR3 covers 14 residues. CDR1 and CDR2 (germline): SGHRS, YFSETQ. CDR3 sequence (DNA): TGCGCCAGCAGCCTGGGACTTTCCGTTAATGAGCAGTTCTTC. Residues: CASSLGLSVNEQFF.

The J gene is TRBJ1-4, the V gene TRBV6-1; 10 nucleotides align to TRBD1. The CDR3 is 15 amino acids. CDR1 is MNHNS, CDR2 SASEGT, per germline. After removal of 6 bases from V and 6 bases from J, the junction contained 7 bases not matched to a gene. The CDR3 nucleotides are TGTGCCAGCAGATGGGACAGGGGCAACGATGAAAAACTGTTTTTT. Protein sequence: CASRWDRGNDEKLFF.

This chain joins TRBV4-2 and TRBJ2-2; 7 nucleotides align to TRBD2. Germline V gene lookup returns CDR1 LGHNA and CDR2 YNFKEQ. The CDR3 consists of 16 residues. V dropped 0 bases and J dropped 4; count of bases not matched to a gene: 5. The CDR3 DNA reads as TGTGCCAGCAGCCAAGAAAAGTGGGAGGGCACCGGGGAGCTGTTTTTT. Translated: CASSQEKWEGTGELFF.

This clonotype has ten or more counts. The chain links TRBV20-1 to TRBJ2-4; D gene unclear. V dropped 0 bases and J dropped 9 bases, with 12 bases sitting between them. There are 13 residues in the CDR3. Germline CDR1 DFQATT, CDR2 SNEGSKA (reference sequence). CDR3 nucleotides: TGCAGTGCTAGAGATCGGACGAGAGGCATTCAGTACTTC. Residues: CSARDRTRGIQYF.

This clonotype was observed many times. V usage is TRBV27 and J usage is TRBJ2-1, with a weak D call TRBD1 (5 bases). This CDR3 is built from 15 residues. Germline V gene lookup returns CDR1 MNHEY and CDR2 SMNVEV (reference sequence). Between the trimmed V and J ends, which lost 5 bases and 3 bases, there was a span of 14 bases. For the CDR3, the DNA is TGTGCCAGCAGTCCCCGTGGGGCATACTACAATGAGCAGTTCTTC. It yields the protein CASSPRGAYYNEQFF.

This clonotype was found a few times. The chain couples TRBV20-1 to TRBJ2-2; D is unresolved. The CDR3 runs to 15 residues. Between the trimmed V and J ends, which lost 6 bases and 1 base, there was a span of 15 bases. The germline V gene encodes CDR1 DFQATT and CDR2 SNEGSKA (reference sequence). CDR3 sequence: CSAPSKGWNTGELFF. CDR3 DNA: TGCAGTGCCCCATCGAAGGGTTGGAACACCGGGGAGCTGTTTTTT.

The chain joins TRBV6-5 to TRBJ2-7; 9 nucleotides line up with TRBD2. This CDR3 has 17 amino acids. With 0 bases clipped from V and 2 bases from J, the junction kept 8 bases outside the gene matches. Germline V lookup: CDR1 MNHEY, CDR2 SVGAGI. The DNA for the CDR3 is TGTGCCAGCAGTTACTCGTTAGGGTCTAGCGGGGCCTACGAGCAGTACTTC. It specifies CASSYSLGSSGAYEQYF.

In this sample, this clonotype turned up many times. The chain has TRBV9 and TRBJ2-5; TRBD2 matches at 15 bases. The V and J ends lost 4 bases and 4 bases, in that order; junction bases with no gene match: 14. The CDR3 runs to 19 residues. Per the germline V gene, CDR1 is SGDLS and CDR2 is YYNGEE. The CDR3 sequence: CASSIGLAGGPNKRETQYF. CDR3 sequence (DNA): TGTGCCAGCAGCATCGGACTAGCGGGAGGGCCAAATAAAAGAGAGACCCAGTACTTC. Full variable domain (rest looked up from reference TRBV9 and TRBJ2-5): DSGVTQTPKHLITATGQRVTLRCSPRSGDLSVYWYQQSLDQGLQFLIQYYNGEERAKGNILERFSAQQFPDLHSELNLSSLELGDSALYFCASSIGLAGGPNKRETQYFGPGTRLLVL.

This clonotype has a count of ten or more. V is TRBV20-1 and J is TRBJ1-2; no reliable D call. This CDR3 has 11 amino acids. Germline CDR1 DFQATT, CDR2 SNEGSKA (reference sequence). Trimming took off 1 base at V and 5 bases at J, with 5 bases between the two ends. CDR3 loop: CSARGSYGYTF. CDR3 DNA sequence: TGCAGTGCTAGAGGATCATATGGCTACACCTTC.

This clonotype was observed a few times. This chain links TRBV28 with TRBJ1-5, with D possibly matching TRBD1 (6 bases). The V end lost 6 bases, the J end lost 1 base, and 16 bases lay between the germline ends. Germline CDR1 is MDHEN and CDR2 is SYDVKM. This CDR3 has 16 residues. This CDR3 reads CASSLRGGSSNQPQHF. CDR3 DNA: TGTGCCAGCAGCCTAAGGGGGGGGTCCAGCAATCAGCCCCAGCATTTT.

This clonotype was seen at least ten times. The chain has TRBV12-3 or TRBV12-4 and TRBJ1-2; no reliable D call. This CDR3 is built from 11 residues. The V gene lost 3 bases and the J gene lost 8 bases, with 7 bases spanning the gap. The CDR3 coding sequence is TGTGCCAGCAGTTTCGAGAGAGGCTACACCTTC. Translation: CASSFERGYTF.

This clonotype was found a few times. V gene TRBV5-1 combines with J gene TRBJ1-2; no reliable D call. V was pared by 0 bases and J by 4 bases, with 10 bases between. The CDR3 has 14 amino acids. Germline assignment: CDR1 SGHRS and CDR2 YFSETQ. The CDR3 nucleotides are TGCGCCAGCAGCTTGGCGCCCCGATTCTATGGCTACACCTTC. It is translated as CASSLAPRFYGYTF.

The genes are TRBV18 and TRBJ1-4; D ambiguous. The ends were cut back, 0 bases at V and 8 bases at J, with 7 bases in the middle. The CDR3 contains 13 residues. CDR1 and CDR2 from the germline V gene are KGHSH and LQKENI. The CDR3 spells CASSPPRGEKLFF. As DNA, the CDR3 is TGTGCCAGCTCACCACCCAGAGGGGAAAAACTGTTTTTT.

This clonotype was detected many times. The DNA of the CDR3 is TGCAGTGCCGAAATCGTCGAAGGGACAGATACGCAGTATTTT. It codes for CSAEIVEGTDTQYF. V gene TRBV20-1 combines with J gene TRBJ2-3; D call uncertain. CDR1 and CDR2 (germline): DFQATT, SNEGSKA (reference sequence). This CDR3 is built from 14 residues. The ends were cut back, 6 bases at V and 3 bases at J, with 16 bases in the middle.

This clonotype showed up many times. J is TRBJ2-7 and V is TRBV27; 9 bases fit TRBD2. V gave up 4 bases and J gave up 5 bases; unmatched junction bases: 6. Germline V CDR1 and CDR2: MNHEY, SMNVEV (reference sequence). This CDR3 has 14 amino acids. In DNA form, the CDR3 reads TGTGCCAGCAGTTCGTTGACTAGCGGTCACGAGCAGTACTTC. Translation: CASSSLTSGHEQYF.

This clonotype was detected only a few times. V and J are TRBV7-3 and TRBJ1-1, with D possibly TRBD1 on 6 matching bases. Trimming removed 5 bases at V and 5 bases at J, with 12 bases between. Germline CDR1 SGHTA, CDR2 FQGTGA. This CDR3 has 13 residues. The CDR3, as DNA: TGTGCCAGCAGCCCCTCCGGGACAACTGAAGCTTTCTTT. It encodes CASSPSGTTEAFF.

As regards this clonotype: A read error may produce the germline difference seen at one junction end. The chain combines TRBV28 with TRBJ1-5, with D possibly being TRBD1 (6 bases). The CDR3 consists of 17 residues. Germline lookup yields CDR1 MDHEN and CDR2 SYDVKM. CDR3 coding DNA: TGTGCCACCTCGCTCCCGGGCTTCCATGGGGGCAATCATCCCCAGCATTTT. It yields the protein CATSLPGFHGGNHPQHF.

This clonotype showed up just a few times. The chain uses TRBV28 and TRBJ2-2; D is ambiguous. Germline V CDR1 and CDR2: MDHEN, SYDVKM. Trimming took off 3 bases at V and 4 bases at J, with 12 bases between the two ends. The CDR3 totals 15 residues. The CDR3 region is CASSFMWGSTGELFF. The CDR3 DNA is TGTGCCAGCAGTTTTATGTGGGGAAGCACCGGGGAGCTGTTTTTT.

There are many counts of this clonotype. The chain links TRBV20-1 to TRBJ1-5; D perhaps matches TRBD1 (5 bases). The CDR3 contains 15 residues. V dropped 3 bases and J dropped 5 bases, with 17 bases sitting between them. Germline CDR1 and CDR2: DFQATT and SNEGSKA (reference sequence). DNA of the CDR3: TGCAGTGCTAGTCCCACGGCAGGGAATCATCAGCCCCAGCATTTT. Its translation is CSASPTAGNHQPQHF.

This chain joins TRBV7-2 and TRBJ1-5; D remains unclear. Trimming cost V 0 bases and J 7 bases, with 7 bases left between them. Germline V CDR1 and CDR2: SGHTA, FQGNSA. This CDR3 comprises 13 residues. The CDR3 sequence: CASSLAYSQPQHF. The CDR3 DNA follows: TGTGCCAGCAGCTTAGCGTACAGCCAGCCCCAGCATTTT.

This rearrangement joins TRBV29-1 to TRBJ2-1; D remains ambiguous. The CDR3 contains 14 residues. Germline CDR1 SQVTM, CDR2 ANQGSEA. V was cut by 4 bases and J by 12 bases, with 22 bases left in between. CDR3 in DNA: TGCAGCGTTGTTGGGGAAGTTTTGAGTTGGGGGCAGTTCTTC. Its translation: CSVVGEVLSWGQFF.